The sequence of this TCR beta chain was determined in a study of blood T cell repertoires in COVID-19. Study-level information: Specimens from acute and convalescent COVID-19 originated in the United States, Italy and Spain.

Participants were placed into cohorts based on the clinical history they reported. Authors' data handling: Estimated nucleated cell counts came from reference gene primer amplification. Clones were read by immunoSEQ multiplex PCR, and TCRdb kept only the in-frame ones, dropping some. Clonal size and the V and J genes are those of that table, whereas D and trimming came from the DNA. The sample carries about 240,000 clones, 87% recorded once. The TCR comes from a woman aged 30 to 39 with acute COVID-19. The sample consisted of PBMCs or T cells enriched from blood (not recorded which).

The CDR3 region is CASSRGTGVGETQYF. CDR3 sequence (DNA): TGCGCCAGCAGCAGAGGGACAGGCGTTGGGGAGACCCAGTACTTC. This chain uses TRBV5-1 with TRBJ2-5; 8 nucleotides line up with TRBD1. The CDR3 contains 15 residues. Germline values: CDR1 SGHRS, CDR2 YFSETQ. Germline trimming cut 4 bases from V and 5 bases from J; bases unmatched to any gene: 10.